This T cell receptor beta chain was identified during a study of shared clonotypes between healthy human individuals. Whole-study results and caveats: Non-shared clonotypes had lower generation probabilities than clonotypes shared by all four sorted-subset donors. Generally, estimated richness proved larger in naive subsets than it did in memory subsets.

Sequencing was performed with immunoSEQ multiplex PCR; in TCRdb, only in-frame clones are kept and a portion is missing. The table lists some 1.4 million clones, more than 95% of them singletons. Naive CD4+ cells were CD45RA-selected; the remaining cells were memory. V lost 6 bases to trimming and J lost 7 bases; unmatched junction nucleotides: 9. Germline assignment: CDR1 KGHSH and CDR2 LQKENI. CDR3 size: 14 residues. Turning to this clone: Its antigen is still unknown.

This chain joins TRBV18 and TRBJ1-5; 7 bases agree with TRBD1. The specimen was naive CD4+ T cells sorted from blood. Subset here: CD45RA+ positively selected. This receptor was taken from a man aged 30 to 45 in good health. The CDR3 nucleotides read TGTGCCAGCTCGTATGACAGGGCCCGGCAGCCCCAGCATTTT. Translation: CASSYDRARQPQHF.